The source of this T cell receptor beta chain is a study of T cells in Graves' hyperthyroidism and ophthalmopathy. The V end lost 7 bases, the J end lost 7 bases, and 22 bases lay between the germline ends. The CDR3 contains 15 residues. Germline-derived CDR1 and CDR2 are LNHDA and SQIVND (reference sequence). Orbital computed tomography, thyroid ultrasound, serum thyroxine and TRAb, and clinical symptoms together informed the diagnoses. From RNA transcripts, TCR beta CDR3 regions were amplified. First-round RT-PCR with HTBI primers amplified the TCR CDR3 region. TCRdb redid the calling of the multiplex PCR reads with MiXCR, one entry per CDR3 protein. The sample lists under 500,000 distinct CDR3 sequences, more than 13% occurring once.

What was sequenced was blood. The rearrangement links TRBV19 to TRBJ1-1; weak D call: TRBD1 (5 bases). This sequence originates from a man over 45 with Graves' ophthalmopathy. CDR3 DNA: TGTGCCAGTACCTACACCCGGGACGGTTTACATGAAGCTTTCTTT. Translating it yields CASTYTRDGLHEAFF.